This T cell receptor beta chain was recovered during a study of T cells after yellow fever vaccination. The wider study: Those fractions that held only low numbers of cells were prepared using the SMART-Seq v4 Ultra Low Input RNA kit. Study outcomes and limitations: Across the CD4 and CD8 compartments, a small share of clonotypes was present in both. There was a possibility that FACS-sorted repertoires contained abundant clonotypes contaminating from the bulk population.

This clonotype came up a few times. Its antigen is not known. The authors made TCR cDNA by 5'RACE template switching, adding a universal primer site and UMIs. One entry per CDR3 protein results from TCRdb running MiXCR on the 5' RACE reads. The sample has 300,000 to 400,000 distinct CDR3 sequences, roughly 8.7% seen once. Germline CDR1 reads DFQATT; CDR2 reads SNEGSKA (reference sequence). With V trimmed by 6 bases and J by 2 bases, 6 bases remained unmatched. CDR3 length: 14 amino acids. The input for sequencing was PBMCs, taken on the day of the first yellow fever vaccination. V and J are TRBV20-1 and TRBJ2-3; TRBD2 matches 9 bases. The receptor's source is a man aged 18 to 35 who received the YFV17D yellow fever vaccine. The CDR3 sequence is CSAGGGAVTDTQYF. In nucleotides, the CDR3 is TGCAGTGCAGGCGGGGGGGCGGTCACAGATACGCAGTATTTT.